Each of the 19 T cell receptor beta chains below was sequenced from the same sample in a study of T cell responses to AZD1222 COVID-19 vaccine (dated by TCRdb to the early 2020s). Library creation used the immunoSEQ multiplex PCR assay. TCRdb retrieved this table from immuneACCESS and kept in-frame rearrangements only. Not all clones are present; in checked studies, unresolved V genes account for under half, and no reason is known for the remainder. Recorded for this sample are some 140,000 clones; over 85% of them occurred a single time. In total, the top ten clones hold 5.5% of the sample. The label giving this sample's time point can be read as: baseline before first vaccination. The material sequenced was peripheral blood, taken on day 0 of AZD1222 vaccination. These receptors were obtained from an adult in good health.

This clone has a single count. This rearrangement joins TRBV6-1 to TRBJ2-2; 9 bases line up with TRBD1. V lost 4 bases, J lost 5 bases, and 8 bases stayed unmatched. This CDR3 is built from 16 residues. Germline loops: CDR1 MNHNS, CDR2 SASEGT. As DNA, the CDR3 is TGTGCCAGCAGTGGGAGGATGGACAGGGGAACCGGGGAGCTGTTTTTT. Translating gives CASSGRMDRGTGELFF.

V is TRBV28 and J is TRBJ1-5; 7 bases map to TRBD1. The CDR3 is 16 residues long. V lost 3 bases, J lost 4 bases, and 9 bases stayed unmatched. Germline CDR1 and CDR2: MDHEN and SYDVKM. The DNA for the CDR3 is TGTGCCAGCAGTTTTAGATTAGGGACAGCGAATCAGCCCCAGCATTTT. This sequence encodes CASSFRLGTANQPQHF.

The chain combines TRBV7-2 with TRBJ2-1; 10 bases line up with TRBD2. The trim removed 8 bases at V and 0 bases at J, leaving 4 bases unmatched. The CDR3 covers 15 residues. Germline CDR1 and CDR2: SGHTA and FQGNSA. The CDR3 DNA sequence: TGTGCCAGCTTGAGCGGGAGGGCCTCCTACAATGAGCAGTTCTTC. As protein: CASLSGRASYNEQFF.

The rearrangement links TRBV24-1 to TRBJ2-3, with 11 positions matching TRBD2. CDR1 is KGHDR and CDR2 is SFDVKD in the germline V gene. V lost 2 bases to trimming and J lost 6 bases; unmatched junction nucleotides: 6. The CDR3 totals 16 residues. CDR3 in DNA: TGTGCCACCAGTGATTATAGCGGGAGGGCCAAGGATACGCAGTATTTT. Its translation is CATSDYSGRAKDTQYF.

The chain is built from TRBV6-5 and TRBJ2-1, with D perhaps being TRBD1 or TRBD2 (5 bases each). CDR3 size: 12 residues. The germline gives CDR1 MNHEY, CDR2 SVGAGI. Trimming cost V 8 bases and J 10 bases, with 15 bases left between them. In nucleotides, the CDR3 is TGTGCCAGCCACCGGGGCCTGGAGGAGCAGTTCTTC. Its translation: CASHRGLEEQFF.

The V gene is TRBV6-7, the J gene TRBJ2-1, with TRBD1 matching over 9 bases. TRBV6-7 has ORF status, its function being uncertain. The V and J ends lost 5 bases and 5 bases, in that order; junction bases with no gene match: 7. The CDR3 length is 15 residues. The CDR3 coding sequence is TGTGCCAGCAGTAATACAGGGGGCGATCACAATGAGCAGTTCTTC. The encoded protein is CASSNTGGDHNEQFF.

The chain carries TRBV7-9 and TRBJ2-2; D is tentatively TRBD1 or TRBD2 (5 bases each). Germline V gene sequence: CDR1 SEHNR, CDR2 FQNEAQ (reference sequence). The V end lost 2 bases, the J end lost 6 bases, and 16 bases lay between the germline ends. The CDR3 contains 16 residues. Here the CDR3 reads CASSLIEGKRAGELFF. The CDR3, as DNA: TGTGCCAGCAGCTTAATTGAGGGGAAAAGAGCCGGGGAGCTGTTTTTT.

This clone was counted between two and nine times. V and J are TRBV19 and TRBJ1-5; D ambiguous. CDR1 LNHDA and CDR2 SQIVND come from the germline V gene (reference sequence). The CDR3 contains 14 residues. The V end was cut by 4 bases, the J end by 1 base, with 8 bases between. CDR3 in DNA: TGTGCCAGTAGTAACTCGGGGAGCAATCAGCCCCAGCATTTT. It yields the protein CASSNSGSNQPQHF.

The J gene is TRBJ2-7, the V gene TRBV20-1; D gene unclear. This CDR3 comprises 13 residues. CDR1 and CDR2 from the germline V gene are DFQATT and SNEGSKA (reference sequence). V shed 3 bases and J shed 1 base, with 10 bases lying between them. CDR3 nucleotide sequence: TGCAGTGCTAGTGGGCGGAGTTCCTACGAGCAGTACTTC. Protein: CSASGRSSYEQYF.

The chain has TRBV28 and TRBJ1-1, with 7 bases that match TRBD1. There are 15 residues in the CDR3. The germline gives CDR1 MDHEN, CDR2 SYDVKM. V lost 5 bases to trimming and J lost 3 bases; unmatched junction nucleotides: 9. The CDR3, as DNA: TGTGCCAGCAGTCCGGGGACAGCCCGCCACACTGAAGCTTTCTTT. Its translation is CASSPGTARHTEAFF.

This chain connects TRBV19 to TRBJ1-5, with D possibly TRBD1 on 6 matching bases. V lost 6 bases, J lost 2 bases, and 17 bases lay in between. The germline gives CDR1 LNHDA, CDR2 SQIVND (reference sequence). This CDR3 has 16 amino acids. The CDR3 DNA reads as TGTGCCAGTAGCAGAGGACAGACCCTTGGCAATCAGCCCCAGCATTTT. Translating gives CASSRGQTLGNQPQHF. The complete variable domain, with remaining parts taken from reference TRBV19 and TRBJ1-5, reads DGGITQSPKYLFRKEGQNVTLSCEQNLNHDAMYWYRQDPGQGLRLIYYSQIVNDFQKGDIAEGYSVSREKKESFPLTVTSAQKNPTAFYLCASSRGQTLGNQPQHFGDGTRLSIL.

This chain links TRBV19 with TRBJ1-1; D gene ambiguous. The CDR3 is made up of 14 amino acids. Trimming removed 5 bases at V and 4 bases at J, with 14 bases between. Germline lookup yields CDR1 LNHDA and CDR2 SQIVND (reference sequence). The chain's CDR3 is CASSPQTSRTEAFF. DNA of the CDR3: TGTGCCAGTAGTCCGCAGACGTCGCGCACTGAAGCTTTCTTT.

The chain uses TRBV19 and TRBJ2-2; a weak D match, TRBD1 (7 bases). This CDR3 spans 16 amino acids. Germline assignment: CDR1 LNHDA and CDR2 SQIVND (reference sequence). Trimming removed 6 bases from V and 1 base from J, with 15 bases in between. The chain's CDR3 is CASRPQGTRNTGELFF. In DNA form, the CDR3 reads TGTGCCAGTAGACCACAGGGGACTCGGAACACCGGGGAGCTGTTTTTT.

V and J are TRBV7-9 and TRBJ1-3, with D maybe TRBD1 (5 bases). V lost 5 bases and J lost 3, with 17 bases in between. The CDR3 has 16 amino acids. Germline V gene sequence: CDR1 SEHNR, CDR2 FQNEAQ (reference sequence). The CDR3 here is CASSRWDGTDGNTIYF. The CDR3 bases are TGTGCCAGCAGCCGGTGGGACGGGACGGATGGAAACACCATATATTTT. Combining the CDR3 with reference TRBV7-9 and TRBJ1-3 gives the whole variable domain DTGVSQNPRHKITKRGQNVTFRCDPISEHNRLYWYRQTLGQGPEFLTYFQNEAQLEKSRLLSDRFSAERPKGSFSTLEIQRTEQGDSAMYLCASSRWDGTDGNTIYFGEGSWLTVV.

V is TRBV12-3 or TRBV12-4 and J is TRBJ2-2; D tentatively reads TRBD1 or TRBD2 (5 bases each). The CDR3 sequence is 13 residues long. With 5 bases removed from V and 7 bases from J, the gap between germline ends came to 11 bases. CDR3 amino acids: CASSTRGNGELFF. The CDR3 DNA is TGTGCCAGCAGTACCCGGGGCAACGGGGAGCTGTTTTTT.

This clone was counted a few times. The chain is built from TRBV18 and TRBJ1-5, with a possible D match to TRBD1 (5 bases). The germline V and J ends were trimmed by 2 bases and 6 bases, with 11 bases remaining between them. The CDR3 is made up of 14 amino acids. Looked up from germline, CDR1 is KGHSH and CDR2 is LQKENI. The chain's CDR3 is CASSPGGVGQPQHF. The CDR3 DNA reads as TGTGCCAGCTCACCAGGGGGTGTGGGTCAGCCCCAGCATTTT.

This chain links TRBV5-1 with TRBJ2-2; no firm D call. The CDR3 spans 14 residues. Per germline, CDR1 SGHRS and CDR2 YFSETQ. V dropped 0 bases and J dropped 5 bases, with 8 bases sitting between them. CDR3 amino acids: CASSLDTRTGELFF. CDR3 DNA: TGCGCCAGCAGCTTGGATACGAGGACCGGGGAGCTGTTTTTT.

The chain uses TRBV6-5 and TRBJ1-2, with 11 positions matching TRBD1. The V and J ends lost 6 bases and 8 bases, in that order; junction bases with no gene match: 8. In germline, CDR1 is MNHEY, CDR2 SVGAGI. This CDR3 has 14 residues. The CDR3 is CASRGLDRGPGYTF. In DNA, the CDR3 is TGTGCCAGCAGGGGATTGGACAGGGGGCCAGGCTACACCTTC.

This chain connects TRBV13 to TRBJ1-4; perhaps TRBD1 as D (6 bases). Germline V lookup: CDR1 PRHDT, CDR2 FYEKMQ (reference sequence). V lost 5 bases, J lost 7 bases, and 14 bases lay in between. The CDR3 totals 14 residues. CDR3 sequence reads: CASSRKGVGEKLFF. DNA for the CDR3: TGTGCCAGCAGCCGCAAGGGGGTTGGTGAAAAACTGTTTTTT.